This entry lists 6 T cell receptor beta chains sequenced from one sample in a study of blood T cell repertoires in COVID-19. This table comes from immunoSEQ multiplex PCR, and its TCRdb copy is limited to in-frame clones, with some not included. The sample carries about 200,000 clones, 90% recorded once. The sequenced material came from PBMCs or T cells enriched from blood (not recorded which). The receptors come from a man aged 25-45 years who had recovered from COVID-19.

The rearrangement joins TRBV6-5 to TRBJ2-7; 8 bases map to TRBD1. The CDR3 spans 14 residues. With 4 bases clipped from V and 2 bases from J, the junction kept 4 bases outside the gene matches. Per the germline V gene, CDR1 is MNHEY and CDR2 is SVGAGI. The CDR3 spells CASSFGQGTYEQYF. CDR3 nucleotides: TGTGCCAGCAGTTTTGGACAGGGCACCTACGAGCAGTACTTC.

The rearrangement uses TRBV10-3 and TRBJ2-3; a weak D match, TRBD1 (6 bases). Germline CDR1 ENHRY, CDR2 SYGVKD. The V end was cut by 3 bases, the J end by 5 bases, with 15 bases between. CDR3 length equals 15 residues. Here the CDR3 reads CAISEMGADLDTQYF. The CDR3 DNA is TGTGCCATCAGTGAAATGGGGGCGGATCTAGATACGCAGTATTTT.

The gene calls are TRBV7-8 and TRBJ1-6; D unclear. Germline CDR1 and CDR2: SGHVS and FQNEAQ. CDR3 length equals 14 residues. The ends were cut back, 1 base at V and 7 bases at J, with 8 bases in the middle. CDR3 protein: CASSLVAGNSPLHF. Here the CDR3 DNA reads TGTGCCAGCAGCTTAGTGGCGGGGAATTCACCCCTCCACTTT.

V and J are TRBV15 and TRBJ1-5, with D unresolved. The length of the CDR3 is 16 residues. Germline values: CDR1 LNHNV, CDR2 YYDKDF (reference sequence). The V end lost 0 bases, the J end lost 6 bases, and 15 bases lay between the germline ends. CDR3 in amino acids: CATSRDLVDEGQPQHF. The CDR3 nucleotides are TGTGCCACCAGCAGAGACTTGGTAGATGAGGGTCAGCCCCAGCATTTT.

The chain recombines TRBV18 with TRBJ2-3, with 9 bases identical to TRBD1. Germline CDR1 is KGHSH and CDR2 is LQKENI. The CDR3 spans 15 residues. J gave up 0 bases and V 5 bases, and 3 bases lay outside the gene matches. CDR3 sequence: CASSLGTGSTDTQYF. Here the CDR3 DNA reads TGTGCCAGCTCATTGGGGACAGGGAGCACAGATACGCAGTATTTT.

This chain uses TRBV28 with TRBJ1-6; TRBD1 agrees at 7 bases. The CDR3 is 14 amino acids. CDR1 MDHEN and CDR2 SYDVKM come from the germline V gene. Germline trimming cut 3 bases from V and 7 bases from J; bases unmatched to any gene: 3. This CDR3 is CASSFGDRNSPLHF. Written as DNA, the CDR3 is TGTGCCAGCAGTTTCGGGGACAGAAATTCACCCCTCCACTTT. The full variable domain, rest sourced from reference TRBV28 and TRBJ1-6, is DVKVTQSSRYLVKRTGEKVFLECVQDMDHENMFWYRQDPGLGLRLIYFSYDVKMKEKGDIPEGYSVSREKKERFSLILESASTNQTSMYLCASSFGDRNSPLHFGNGTRLTVT.